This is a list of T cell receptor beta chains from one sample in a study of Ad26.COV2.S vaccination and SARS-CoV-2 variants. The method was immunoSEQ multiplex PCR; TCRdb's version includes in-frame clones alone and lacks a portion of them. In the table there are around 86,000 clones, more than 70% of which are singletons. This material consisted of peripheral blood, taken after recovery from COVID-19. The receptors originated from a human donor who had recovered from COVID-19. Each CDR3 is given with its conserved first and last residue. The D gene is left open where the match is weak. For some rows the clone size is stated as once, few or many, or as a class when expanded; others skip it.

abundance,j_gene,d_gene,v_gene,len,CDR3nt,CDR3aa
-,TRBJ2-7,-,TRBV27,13,TGTGCCAGCAGTTTAGGGCCGGGGTACGAGCAGTACTTC,CASSLGPGYEQYF
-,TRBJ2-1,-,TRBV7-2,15,TGTGCCAGCAGCTCCATGGCGGGGATGAACAATGAGCAGTTCTTC,CASSSMAGMNNEQFF
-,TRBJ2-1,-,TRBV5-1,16,TGCGCCAGCAGCCTCCGGGGCGCGTCCTCCTACAATGAGCAGTTCTTC,CASSLRGASSYNEQFF
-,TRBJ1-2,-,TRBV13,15,TGTGCCAGCAGCTTAGGTTCTATTAAGAACTATGGCTACACCTTC,CASSLGSIKNYGYTF
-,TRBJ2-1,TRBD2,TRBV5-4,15,TGTGCCAGCAGCTCGGGACTAGCGGTCACCAATGAGCAGTTCTTC,CASSSGLAVTNEQFF
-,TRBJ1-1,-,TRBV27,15,TGTGCCAGCAGTTTAGGTACAGGGCGCTACACTGAAGCTTTCTTT,CASSLGTGRYTEAFF
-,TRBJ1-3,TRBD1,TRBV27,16,TGTGCCAGCAGTGGGACAGGGGTGCCGAGGGGAAACACCATATATTTT,CASSGTGVPRGNTIYF
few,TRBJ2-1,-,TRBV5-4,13,TGTGCCAGCAGCTTGTCGAGTACAGGGGAGCAGTTCTTC,CASSLSSTGEQFF
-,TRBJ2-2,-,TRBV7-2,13,TGTGCCAGCAGCTCAGACAGAACCGGGGAGCTGTTTTTT,CASSSDRTGELFF
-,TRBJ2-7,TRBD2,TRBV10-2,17,TGCGCCAGCAGTGAGAGTATGATTGAAAACGGGGGGGACGAGCAGTACTTC,CASSESMIENGGDEQYF
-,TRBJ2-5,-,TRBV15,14,TGTGCCACCAGCAGTCCACCAGGGCAAGAGACCCAGTACTTC,CATSSPPGQETQYF
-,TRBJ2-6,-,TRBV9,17,TGTGCCAGCAGCGTAGACCCCAGAGACGCCGGGGCCAACGTCCTGACTTTC,CASSVDPRDAGANVLTF
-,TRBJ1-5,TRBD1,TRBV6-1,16,TGTGCCAGCAGTGAGCGGACAGGGTGGATCAATCAGCCCCAGCATTTT,CASSERTGWINQPQHF
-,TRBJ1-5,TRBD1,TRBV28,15,TGTGCCAGCAGTTTCACAGGGGGCGCGACTCAGCCCCAGCATTTT,CASSFTGGATQPQHF
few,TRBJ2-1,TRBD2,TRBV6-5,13,TGTGCCAGCAGTCGGAGACTAGCCGATGAGCAGTTCTTC,CASSRRLADEQFF
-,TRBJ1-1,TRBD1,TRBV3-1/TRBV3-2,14,TGTGCCAGCATCAACGGTGGACAGGCGCGCGAAGCTTTCTTT,CASINGGQAREAFF
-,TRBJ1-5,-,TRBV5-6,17,TGTGCCAGCAGCTTAAATCGGGGGACAACCAGGAATCAGCCCCAGCATTTT,CASSLNRGTTRNQPQHF
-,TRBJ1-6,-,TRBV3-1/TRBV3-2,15,TGTGCCAGCAGCCAAGATTGGGCCGGTAATTCACCCCTCCACTTT,CASSQDWAGNSPLHF
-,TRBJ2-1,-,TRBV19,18,TGTGCCAGTAGTCCAAGCCCCTGGACGCTCCTATCCTACAATGAGCAGTTCTTC,CASSPSPWTLLSYNEQFF
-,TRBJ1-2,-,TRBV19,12,TGTGCCAGTAACGGAGGGACCTATGGCTACACCTTC,CASNGGTYGYTF
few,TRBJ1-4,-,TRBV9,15,TGTGCCAGCAGCGTAACCTCGGGACCAAATGAAAAACTGTTTTTT,CASSVTSGPNEKLFF
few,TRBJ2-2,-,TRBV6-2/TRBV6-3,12,TGTGCCAGCAGTTCCAACACCGGGGAGCTGTTTTTT,CASSSNTGELFF
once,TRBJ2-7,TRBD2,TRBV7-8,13,TGTGCCAGCGGCGGGAGAGTCTCCTACGAGCAGTACTTC,CASGGRVSYEQYF
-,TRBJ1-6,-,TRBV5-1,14,TGCGCCAGCAGCTTCCCGGGACTCGACTCACCCCTCCACTTT,CASSFPGLDSPLHF
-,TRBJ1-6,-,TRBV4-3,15,TGCGCCAGCAGGGACGGGGGACGTAGTAATTCACCCCTCCACTTT,CASRDGGRSNSPLHF
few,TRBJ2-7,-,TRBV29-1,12,TGCAGCGTTGAAGGGCTAGGCGACGAGCAGTACTTC,CSVEGLGDEQYF
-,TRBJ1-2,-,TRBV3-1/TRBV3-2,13,TGTGCCAGCAGCCAAGAAGGTGCCTATGGCTACACCTTC,CASSQEGAYGYTF
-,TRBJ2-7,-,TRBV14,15,TGTGCCAGCAGCCGAGGGACTGGGCCCCACTACGAGCAGTACTTC,CASSRGTGPHYEQYF
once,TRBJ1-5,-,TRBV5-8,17,TGTGCCAGCAGACTAGCTTGGCTCTCTCGGGGCAATCAGCCCCAGCATTTT,CASRLAWLSRGNQPQHF
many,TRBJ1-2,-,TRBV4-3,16,TGCGCCAGCAGCCAAGATCTGTTCGGGGGAGCCTATGGCTACACCTTC,CASSQDLFGGAYGYTF
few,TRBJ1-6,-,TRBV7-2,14,TGTGCCAGCAGCCTGAAGGGTTATAATTCACCCCTCCACTTT,CASSLKGYNSPLHF
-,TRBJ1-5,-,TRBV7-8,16,TGTGCCAGCAGCTTATATGGTGGGAATAGCAATCAGCCCCAGCATTTT,CASSLYGGNSNQPQHF